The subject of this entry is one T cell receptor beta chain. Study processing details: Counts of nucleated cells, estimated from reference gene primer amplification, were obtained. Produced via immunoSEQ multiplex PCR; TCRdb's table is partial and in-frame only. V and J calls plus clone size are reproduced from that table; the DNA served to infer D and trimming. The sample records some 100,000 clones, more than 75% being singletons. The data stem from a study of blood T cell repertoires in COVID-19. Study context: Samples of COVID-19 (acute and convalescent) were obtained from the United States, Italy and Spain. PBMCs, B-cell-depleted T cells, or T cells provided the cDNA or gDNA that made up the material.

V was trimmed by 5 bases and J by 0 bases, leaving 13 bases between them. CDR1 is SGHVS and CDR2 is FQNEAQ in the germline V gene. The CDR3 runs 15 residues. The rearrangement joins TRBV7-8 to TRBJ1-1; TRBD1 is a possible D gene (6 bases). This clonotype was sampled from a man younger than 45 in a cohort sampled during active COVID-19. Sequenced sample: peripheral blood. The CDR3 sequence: CASSPRDMMNTEAFF. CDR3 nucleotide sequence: TGTGCCAGCAGCCCCCGGGACATGATGAACACTGAAGCTTTCTTT.